The 15 T cell receptor beta chains below all came from one sample that was sequenced in a study of OX40 agonist ivuxolimab in advanced cancers. Preparation of the library involved the immunoSEQ multiplex PCR assay. Sourced from immuneACCESS, this table was stored by TCRdb with only in-frame sequences that have V and J called. A share of the clones is absent; for the studies checked, an unresolved V gene accounts for under half, and the remainder has no known explanation. The sample table lists roughly 79,000 clones, more than 80% of them with a count of one. Of the sample, under 2% falls within the top ten clones. The sequenced sample was CD4+ or CD8+ T cells sorted from blood, obtained in a trial of the OX40 agonist ivuxolimab. These receptors originate from an adult with an advanced solid tumor such as melanoma, head and neck, liver or kidney cancer.

As concerns this clone: At one boundary the junction diverges from the germline segment, which might be a read error. The V and J genes are TRBV28 and TRBJ1-1, with TRBD1 identical over 7 bases. Germline V CDR1 and CDR2: MDHEN, SYDVKM. This CDR3 contains 14 residues. CDR3 sequence (DNA): TGTGCCAGCAGGCGGCAGGGGGGGAACGCTGAAGCTTTCTTT. This gives the protein CASRRQGGNAEAFF.

This chain joins TRBV5-1 and TRBJ1-6; no reliable D call. This CDR3 has 16 amino acids. V was pared by 4 bases and J by 8 bases, with 19 bases between. Germline CDR1 reads SGHRS; CDR2 reads YFSETQ. CDR3 region: CASSPDRFGDDSPLHF. In nucleotides, the CDR3 is TGCGCCAGCAGCCCGGACCGGTTTGGGGATGATTCACCCCTCCACTTT.

V is TRBV9 and J is TRBJ1-1; D is perhaps TRBD1 (6 bases). The germline V and J ends were trimmed by 7 bases and 1 base, with 11 bases remaining between them. The CDR3 sequence is 13 residues long. Germline CDR1 SGDLS, CDR2 YYNGEE. The CDR3, as DNA: TGTGCCAGCGGACAGTTAACGAACACTGAAGCTTTCTTT. This translates into CASGQLTNTEAFF. Full variable domain (remainder filled in from reference TRBV9 and TRBJ1-1): DSGVTQTPKHLITATGQRVTLRCSPRSGDLSVYWYQQSLDQGLQFLIQYYNGEERAKGNILERFSAQQFPDLHSELNLSSLELGDSALYFCASGQLTNTEAFFGQGTRLTVV.

Here the CDR3 reads CSVKGGERTTDTQYF. CDR3 nucleotides: TGCAGCGTTAAGGGAGGGGAGAGGACGACAGATACGCAGTATTTT. The rearrangement links TRBV29-1 to TRBJ2-3, with 7 bases fitting TRBD2. The ends lost 5 bases at V and 3 bases at J; junction bases unmatched: 11. Germline lookup yields CDR1 SQVTM and CDR2 ANQGSEA. The CDR3 is 15 amino acids.

The chain uses TRBV6-6 and TRBJ1-4, with unresolved D. Trimming removed 2 bases at V and 4 bases at J, with 8 bases between. There are 14 residues in the CDR3. Germline lookup yields CDR1 MNHNY and CDR2 SVGAGI (reference sequence). The CDR3 here is CASSYSGINEKLFF. In nucleotides, the CDR3 is TGTGCCAGCAGTTACAGCGGGATTAATGAAAAACTGTTTTTT.

The table lists this clone with a count of one. The J gene is TRBJ1-1, the V gene TRBV29-1; 7 bases are a match to TRBD1. Trimming at V came to 6 bases and at J to 0 bases, leaving 7 bases not matched to a gene. This CDR3 comprises 14 residues. Per the germline V gene, CDR1 is SQVTM and CDR2 is ANQGSEA. CDR3 region: CSVRDSYMNTEAFF. CDR3 nucleotide sequence: TGCAGCGTGAGGGACAGTTACATGAACACTGAAGCTTTCTTT.

J is TRBJ2-7 and V is TRBV6-1, with 7 bases fitting TRBD2. The CDR3 length is 14 residues. CDR1 is MNHNS, CDR2 SASEGT, per germline. V was pared by 2 bases and J by 6 bases, with 7 bases of the junction left unmatched. The CDR3 loop is CASSESGREGEQYF. The CDR3 DNA sequence: TGTGCCAGCAGTGAATCAGGGAGGGAAGGCGAGCAGTACTTC.

The rearrangement links TRBV19 to TRBJ1-5, with 7 bases lining up with TRBD1. The CDR3 spans 14 residues. The V segment lost 5 bases and the J segment 5 bases; nucleotides outside the gene matches: 6. CDR1 and CDR2 from the germline V gene are LNHDA and SQIVND (reference sequence). The CDR3 DNA reads TGTGCCAGTAGTGACTACAGGGGCCATCAGCCCCAGCATTTT. This translates into CASSDYRGHQPQHF.

V gene TRBV20-1 combines with J gene TRBJ2-7; D call uncertain. The V end was cut by 2 bases, the J end by 3 bases, with 5 bases between. The CDR3 is made up of 11 amino acids. CDR1 is DFQATT, CDR2 SNEGSKA, per germline (reference sequence). The CDR3 sequence is CSARKYYEQYF. The CDR3 DNA sequence: TGCAGTGCTAGAAAGTACTACGAGCAGTACTTC.

In this sample, this clone turned up a few times. This sequence joins TRBV30 and TRBJ1-4; D may be TRBD1 (5 bases). V gave up 3 bases and J gave up 8 bases, with 10 bases separating them. The CDR3 contains 12 residues. CDR1 and CDR2 (germline): GTSNPN, SVGIG (reference sequence). The CDR3 sequence: CAWRDTEEKLFF. The CDR3 nucleotides read TGTGCCTGGAGGGACACTGAAGAAAAACTGTTTTTT.

The V gene is TRBV19, the J gene TRBJ2-7; 10 bases match TRBD1. V trimming: 3 bases; J trimming: 5 bases; junction bases outside the gene matches: 4. In germline, CDR1 is LNHDA, CDR2 SQIVND (reference sequence). The CDR3 covers 14 residues. This CDR3 is CASSMGQGSHEQYF. CDR3 nucleotide sequence: TGTGCCAGTAGTATGGGACAGGGGAGCCACGAGCAGTACTTC.

This chain uses TRBV2 with TRBJ2-1; 7 bases map to TRBD1. The CDR3 has 17 amino acids. Germline assignment: CDR1 SNHLY and CDR2 FYNNEI. V shed 7 bases and J 1 base; nucleotides not matched to a gene: 13. CDR3 DNA: TGTGCCAGCAATATACAGGGGATGGGGATTTCCTACAATGAGCAGTTCTTC. This encodes CASNIQGMGISYNEQFF.

Written as DNA, the CDR3 is TGCGCCAGCAGCTTGGGACCGGAGCAGTACTTC. Protein: CASSLGPEQYF. The chain combines TRBV5-1 with TRBJ2-7, with D unclear. CDR1 is SGHRS, CDR2 YFSETQ, per germline. The V and J ends lost 0 bases and 7 bases respectively, with 5 bases between them. The CDR3 covers 11 residues.

The rearrangement links TRBV28 to TRBJ2-5; weak D call: TRBD2 (5 bases). The CDR3 consists of 17 residues. Germline values: CDR1 MDHEN, CDR2 SYDVKM. V gave up 5 bases and J gave up 2 bases, with 21 bases separating them. The CDR3 DNA sequence: TGTGCCAGCAGTCCTATGGGAGTCCGAGAAGGGCAAGAGACCCAGTACTTC. This gives the protein CASSPMGVREGQETQYF. Looking up the rest from reference TRBV28 and TRBJ2-5 gives the full variable domain: DVKVTQSSRYLVKRTGEKVFLECVQDMDHENMFWYRQDPGLGLRLIYFSYDVKMKEKGDIPEGYSVSREKKERFSLILESASTNQTSMYLCASSPMGVREGQETQYFGPGTRLLVL.

The chain combines TRBV5-5 with TRBJ1-1; D is possibly TRBD1 (6 bases). The CDR3 sequence is 16 residues long. Trimming took 0 bases from V and 1 from J, leaving 13 bases between them. Germline CDR1 and CDR2: SGHKS and YYEKEE (reference sequence). CDR3 region: CASSLGAGVANTEAFF. The CDR3 DNA sequence: TGTGCCAGCAGCTTGGGGGCAGGGGTTGCGAACACTGAAGCTTTCTTT. The full variable domain, rest sourced from reference TRBV5-5 and TRBJ1-1, is DAGVTQSPTHLIKTRGQQVTLRCSPISGHKSVSWYQQVLGQGPQFIFQYYEKEERGRGNFPDRFSARQFPNYSSELNVNALLLGDSALYLCASSLGAGVANTEAFFGQGTRLTVV.